The rows below give T cell receptor beta chains drawn from one sample of a study of spatial heterogeneity in lung cancer. TCRdb fed the 5' RACE reads into MiXCR, producing one record per CDR3 protein. The sample gives about 120,000 distinct CDR3 sequences, about 12% of which show up once; roughly 17% is in the top ten. Here the sequenced sample was PBMCs, taken at follow-up. The source is a male donor with early-stage non-small cell lung cancer. Each CDR3 is given with its conserved first and last residue. The D gene is left open where the match is weak. Expanded clones are given a class, and other clones once, few, many or no size at all.

CASSPEGNQPQHF	TGTGCCAGCAGCCCGGAGGGCAATCAGCCCCAGCATTTT	TRBJ1-5	TRBV7-9	many	-
CASRVGLAGATGELFF	TGTGCCAGCAGAGTAGGACTAGCGGGGGCCACCGGGGAGCTGTTTTTT	TRBJ2-2	TRBV28	-	TRBD2
CSASDRIYNQPQHF	TGCAGTGCTTCGGACAGAATATACAATCAGCCCCAGCATTTT	TRBJ1-5	TRBV20-1	few	-
CASSERFLAGTEEQYF	TGTGCCAGCAGCGAGAGGTTTCTAGCGGGGACGGAGGAGCAGTACTTC	TRBJ2-7	TRBV5-4	few	TRBD2
CASSARAGEETQYF	TGTGCCAGCAGCGCTCGCGCAGGGGAAGAGACCCAGTACTTC	TRBJ2-5	TRBV9	many	-
CASSLGTAVYEQYF	TGCGCCAGCAGCCTGGGGACAGCGGTCTACGAGCAGTACTTC	TRBJ2-7	TRBV5-1	-	TRBD1
CASTSQGMNTEAFF	TGTGCCAGCACCTCACAGGGAATGAACACTGAAGCTTTCTTT	TRBJ1-1	TRBV28	few	-
CASSQDLRNTIYF	TGTGCCAGCAGCCAAGATCTGAGAAACACCATATATTTT	TRBJ1-3	TRBV4-2	many	-
CASSPRTGTKNTEAFF	TGTGCCAGCAGTCCAAGGACAGGGACAAAGAACACTGAAGCTTTCTTT	TRBJ1-1	TRBV12-3/TRBV12-4	many	TRBD1
CASSMDPSRPYTQYF	TGTGCCAGCAGCATGGACCCATCCCGACCGTACACGCAGTATTTT	TRBJ2-3	TRBV28	many	-
CASSYGVADQETQYF	TGTGCCAGCAGTTACGGAGTGGCGGATCAAGAGACCCAGTACTTC	TRBJ2-5	TRBV6-2/TRBV6-3	few	-
CASSLTGGAYEQYF	TGTGCCAGCAGTTTAACAGGGGGCGCCTACGAGCAGTACTTC	TRBJ2-7	TRBV28	-	TRBD1
CASRAGTHFGYTF	TGTGCCAGCAGGGCAGGGACTCATTTTGGCTACACCTTC	TRBJ1-2	TRBV27	many	-
CASSLEGASALTDTQYF	TGCGCCAGCAGCTTGGAGGGGGCTAGCGCTCTCACAGATACGCAGTATTTT	TRBJ2-3	TRBV5-1	few	-
CASRPRLQENTEAFF	TGTGCAAGTCGCCCCCGCTTACAGGAGAACACTGAAGCTTTCTTT	TRBJ1-1	TRBV12-2	-	-
CATSDRRGRLNEQFF	TGTGCCACCAGTGACCGCCGAGGACGTCTTAATGAGCAGTTCTTC	TRBJ2-1	TRBV24-1	-	-
CASSLGQNSYEQYF	TGCGCCAGCAGCTTGGGACAGAACTCCTACGAGCAGTACTTC	TRBJ2-7	TRBV5-1	many	-
CASSLPFNQPQHF	TGTGCCAGCAGCTTACCGTTTAATCAGCCCCAGCATTTT	TRBJ1-5	TRBV7-9	-	-
CSPGQTENIQYF	TGCAGTCCGGGACAGACGGAAAACATTCAGTACTTC	TRBJ2-4	TRBV20-1	many	TRBD1
CASSQEEGGVDTQYF	TGCGCCAGCAGCCAAGAGGAGGGAGGGGTAGATACGCAGTATTTT	TRBJ2-3	TRBV4-1	many	TRBD2
CASSPQGRIEGGYGYTF	TGTGCCAGCTCACCACAAGGACGGATCGAAGGAGGTTATGGCTACACCTTC	TRBJ1-2	TRBV18	few	-
CASSQDYPSNQPQHF	TGTGCCAGCAGCCAAGATTACCCTAGCAATCAGCCCCAGCATTTT	TRBJ1-5	TRBV4-2	many	-
CAGSLDRGNQPQHF	TGTGCCGGATCCTTGGACAGGGGCAATCAGCCCCAGCATTTT	TRBJ1-5	TRBV2	few	TRBD1
CASSPEVEEDSPLHF	TGTGCCAGCAGCCCAGAGGTGGAGGAGGATTCACCCCTCCACTTT	TRBJ1-6	TRBV9	many	-
CASSLERGPTYEQYF	TGTGCCAGCAGTCTTGAGCGGGGCCCGACCTACGAGCAGTACTTC	TRBJ2-7	TRBV14	few	TRBD2
CASSLGPAGGTAGYTF	TGTGCCAGCAGCTTAGGCCCCGCCGGGGGGACCGCCGGCTACACCTTC	TRBJ1-2	TRBV11-2	-	-
CSAKKVSNYGYTF	TGCAGTGCTAAGAAGGTGTCTAACTATGGCTACACCTTC	TRBJ1-2	TRBV20-1	many	-
CASSFAGGPSGTDTQYF	TGTGCCAGCAGTTTTGCGGGGGGGCCGTCGGGCACAGATACGCAGTATTTT	TRBJ2-3	TRBV6-6	few	TRBD2
CASSIQKGQTYEQYF	TGTGCCAGCTCAATTCAAAAAGGACAGACCTACGAGCAGTACTTC	TRBJ2-7	TRBV28	few	-
CASSRTVYEQYF	TGTGCCAGCAGTAGGACAGTCTACGAGCAGTACTTC	TRBJ2-7	TRBV6-2/TRBV6-3	-	-
CASSESKRGREKETQYF	TGTGCCAGCAGTGAATCAAAGAGGGGCCGAGAAAAAGAGACCCAGTACTTC	TRBJ2-5	TRBV25-1	few	-
CSAGGTARETQYF	TGCAGTGCTGGGGGGACTGCCCGGGAGACCCAGTACTTC	TRBJ2-5	TRBV20-1	many	-